Listed below are T cell receptor beta chains from one sample, sequenced in a study of cytomegalovirus exposure and HLA in healthy donors. Data came from immunoSEQ multiplex PCR; TCRdb stores just in-frame clones and leaves some out. The table records around 160,000 clones, almost 80% of them present only once. The material sequenced was PBMCs. All receptors derive from a male donor in good health and CMV-seronegative. CDR3s include the opening cysteine and the closing phenylalanine or tryptophan. The D gene is left open where the match is weak. The size field is filled for only some rows; it gives once, few, many or a size class.

cdr3_aa,cdr3_nt,d_call,clone_size,j_call,v_call
CASSVTGTGANVLTF,TGTGCCAGTAGTGTAACAGGAACTGGGGCCAACGTCCTGACTTTC,.,.,TRBJ2-6,TRBV19
CASSLAGRGGTDTQYF,TGTGCCAGCAGCTTAGCGGGTCGGGGGGGCACAGATACGCAGTATTTT,TRBD2,.,TRBJ2-3,TRBV7-2
CASSLKAAGYQETQYF,TGTGCCAGCAGTTTAAAGGCTGCGGGTTACCAAGAGACCCAGTACTTC,.,few,TRBJ2-5,TRBV27
CASSLIAGGYNEQFF,TGTGCCAGCAGCTTAATAGCGGGAGGCTACAATGAGCAGTTCTTC,TRBD2,.,TRBJ2-1,TRBV6-5
CASRRGTSGENRETQYF,TGCGCCAGCAGGCGTGGGACTAGCGGGGAGAATCGGGAGACCCAGTACTTC,TRBD2,.,TRBJ2-5,TRBV4-1
CSASGQGVGNEQFF,TGCAGCGCCTCGGGACAGGGGGTTGGCAATGAGCAGTTCTTC,TRBD1,.,TRBJ2-1,TRBV29-1
CASSQEPASYNEQFF,TGCGCCAGCAGCCAAGAACCTGCGTCTTACAATGAGCAGTTCTTC,.,.,TRBJ2-1,TRBV4-3
CASSPGRDRVDTQYF,TGTGCCAGTAGTCCCGGCCGGGACAGGGTGGATACGCAGTATTTT,TRBD1,few,TRBJ2-3,TRBV19
CASSPGQGAATNEKLFF,TGTGCCAGCAGCCCCGGACAGGGCGCTGCAACTAATGAAAAACTGTTTTTT,TRBD1,once,TRBJ1-4,TRBV9
CASSVQASGRREQYF,TGTGCCAGCAGCGTCCAAGCTAGCGGGAGGCGTGAGCAGTACTTC,TRBD2,.,TRBJ2-7,TRBV9
CASSPGTGLSLEQFF,TGTGCCAGTAGTCCTGGGACAGGACTTTCTCTTGAGCAGTTCTTC,TRBD1,.,TRBJ2-1,TRBV19
CAWSPGTSSGETQYF,TGTGCCTGGAGTCCCGGGACTAGCTCCGGGGAGACCCAGTACTTC,TRBD2,.,TRBJ2-5,TRBV30
CASSEGGLAGHQYF,TGTGCCAGCAGTGAAGGGGGACTAGCGGGGCATCAGTACTTC,TRBD2,.,TRBJ2-7,TRBV6-1
CASSQVSLVMVLDTQYF,TGCGCCAGCAGCCAAGTCTCTCTAGTAATGGTGTTGGATACGCAGTATTTT,.,.,TRBJ2-3,TRBV4-1